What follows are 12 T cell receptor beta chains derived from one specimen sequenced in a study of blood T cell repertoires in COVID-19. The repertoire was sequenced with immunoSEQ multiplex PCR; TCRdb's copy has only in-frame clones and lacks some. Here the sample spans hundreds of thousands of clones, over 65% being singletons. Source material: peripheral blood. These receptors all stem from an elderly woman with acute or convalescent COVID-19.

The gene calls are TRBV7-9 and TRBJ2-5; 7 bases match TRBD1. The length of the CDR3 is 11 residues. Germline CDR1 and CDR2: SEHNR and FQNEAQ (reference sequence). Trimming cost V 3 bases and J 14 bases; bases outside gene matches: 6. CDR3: CASSLQGVSYF. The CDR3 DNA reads TGTGCCAGCAGCTTGCAGGGGGTCTCTTACTTC.

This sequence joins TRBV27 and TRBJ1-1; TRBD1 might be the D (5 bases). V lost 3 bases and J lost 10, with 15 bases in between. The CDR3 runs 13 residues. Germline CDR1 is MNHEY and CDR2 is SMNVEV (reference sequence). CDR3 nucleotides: TGTGCCAGCAGTTTGCAAGGGGCGGAGAGAGCTTTCTTT. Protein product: CASSLQGAERAFF.

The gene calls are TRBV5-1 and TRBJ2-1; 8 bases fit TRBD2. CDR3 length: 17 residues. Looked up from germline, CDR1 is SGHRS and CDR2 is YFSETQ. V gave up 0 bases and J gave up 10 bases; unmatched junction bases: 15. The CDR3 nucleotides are TGCGCCAGCAGCTTGGACGCGGGGGGCCTTCTTCAGAGCGAGCAGTTCTTC. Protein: CASSLDAGGLLQSEQFF.

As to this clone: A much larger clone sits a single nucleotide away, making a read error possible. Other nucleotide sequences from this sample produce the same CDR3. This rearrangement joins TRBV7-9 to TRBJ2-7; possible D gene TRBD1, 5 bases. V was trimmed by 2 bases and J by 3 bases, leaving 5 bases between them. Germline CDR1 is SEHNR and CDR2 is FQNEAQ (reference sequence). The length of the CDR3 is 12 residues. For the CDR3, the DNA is TGTGCCAGCAGCTTACAGGGCTACGAGCAGTACTTC. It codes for CASSLQGYEQYF.

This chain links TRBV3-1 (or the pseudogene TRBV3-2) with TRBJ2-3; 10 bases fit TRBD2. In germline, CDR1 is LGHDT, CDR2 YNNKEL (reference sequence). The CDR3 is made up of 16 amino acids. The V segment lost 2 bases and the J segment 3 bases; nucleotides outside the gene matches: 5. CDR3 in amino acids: CASSQRAGGQTDTQYF. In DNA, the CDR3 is TGTGCCAGCAGCCAACGAGCGGGGGGGCAGACAGATACGCAGTATTTT.

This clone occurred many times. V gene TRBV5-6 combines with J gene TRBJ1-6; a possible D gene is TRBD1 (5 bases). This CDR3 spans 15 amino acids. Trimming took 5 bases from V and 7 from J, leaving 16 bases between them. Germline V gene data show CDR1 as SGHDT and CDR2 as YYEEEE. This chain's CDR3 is CASRARGEGNSPLHF. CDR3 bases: TGTGCCAGCAGGGCGCGGGGGGAAGGCAATTCACCCCTCCACTTT.

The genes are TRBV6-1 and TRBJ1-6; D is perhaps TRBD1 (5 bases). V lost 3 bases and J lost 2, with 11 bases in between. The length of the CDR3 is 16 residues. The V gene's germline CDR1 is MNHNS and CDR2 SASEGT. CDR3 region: CASSDRESAYNSPLHF. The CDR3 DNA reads TGTGCCAGCAGTGACAGGGAAAGTGCCTATAATTCACCCCTCCACTTT.

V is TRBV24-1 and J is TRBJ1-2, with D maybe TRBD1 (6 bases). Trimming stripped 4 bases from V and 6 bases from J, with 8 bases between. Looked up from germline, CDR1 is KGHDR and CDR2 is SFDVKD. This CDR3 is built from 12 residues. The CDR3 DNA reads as TGTGCCACCAGTGACTACAGGGATGGCTACACCTTC. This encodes CATSDYRDGYTF.

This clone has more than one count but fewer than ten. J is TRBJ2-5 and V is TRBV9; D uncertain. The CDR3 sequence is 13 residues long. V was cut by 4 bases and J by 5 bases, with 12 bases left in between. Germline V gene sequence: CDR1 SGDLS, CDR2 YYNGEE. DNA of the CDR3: TGTGCCAGCAGCCCCCACGGGTTGGAGACCCAGTACTTC. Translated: CASSPHGLETQYF. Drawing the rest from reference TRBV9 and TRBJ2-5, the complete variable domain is DSGVTQTPKHLITATGQRVTLRCSPRSGDLSVYWYQQSLDQGLQFLIQYYNGEERAKGNILERFSAQQFPDLHSELNLSSLELGDSALYFCASSPHGLETQYFGPGTRLLVL.

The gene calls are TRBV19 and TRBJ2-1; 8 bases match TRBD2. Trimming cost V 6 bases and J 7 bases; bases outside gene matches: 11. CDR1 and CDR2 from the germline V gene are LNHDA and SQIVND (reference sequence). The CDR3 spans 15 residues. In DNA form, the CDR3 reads TGTGCCAGTAGCCCCCGCAGCGGGAGAAGGAATGAGCAGTTCTTC. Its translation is CASSPRSGRRNEQFF.

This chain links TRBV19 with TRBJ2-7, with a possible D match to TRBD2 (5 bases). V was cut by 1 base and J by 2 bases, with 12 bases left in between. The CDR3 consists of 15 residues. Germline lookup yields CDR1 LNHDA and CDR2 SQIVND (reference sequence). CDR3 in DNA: TGTGCCAGTAGTATAGCTACCGGGAAGACCTACGAGCAGTACTTC. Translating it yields CASSIATGKTYEQYF.

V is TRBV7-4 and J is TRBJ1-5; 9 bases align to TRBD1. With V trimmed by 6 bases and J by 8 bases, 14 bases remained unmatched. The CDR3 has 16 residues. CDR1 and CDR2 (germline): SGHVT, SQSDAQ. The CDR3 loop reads CASRTGTDRGSEPQHF. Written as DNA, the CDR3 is TGTGCCAGCAGAACTGGGACGGACAGGGGTTCGGAGCCCCAGCATTTT.